The 6 T cell receptor beta chains below come from one sample, sequenced in a study of regulatory T cells in long-lasting Graves disease. iRepertoire HTBI primers and Arm-PCR of CDR3 regions built TCR beta libraries. TCRdb reprocessed the multiplex PCR reads with MiXCR, giving one entry per CDR3 protein. This sample carries approximately 400,000 distinct CDR3 sequences, around 22% of them seen once, and the ten largest clones take about a quarter. The time point is: persistent/refractory GD, antithyroid drugs over 5 years with positive TRAb. Following extraction of RNA from PBMCs, that RNA was used to make the TCR library. This specimen was peripheral blood mononuclear cells (PBMCs), taken when the disease was refractory, from a patient treated with antithyroid drugs. These receptors were obtained from a female donor with Graves disease.

V and J are TRBV20-1 and TRBJ2-1; 11 bases match TRBD2. After removal of 5 bases from V and 7 bases from J, the junction contained 22 bases not matched to a gene. CDR1 is DFQATT, CDR2 SNEGSKA, per germline (reference sequence). The CDR3 sequence is 19 residues long. The CDR3 is CSAATWTGLVAGGPNEQFF. CDR3 DNA: TGCAGTGCTGCCACTTGGACAGGGTTAGTAGCGGGAGGGCCGAATGAGCAGTTCTTC.

The chain joins TRBV7-9 to TRBJ1-3; D is perhaps TRBD1 (5 bases). V was clipped by 3 bases and J by 0 bases, with 12 bases between them. Germline CDR1 is SEHNR and CDR2 is FQNEAQ (reference sequence). The CDR3 covers 16 residues. The CDR3 nucleotides are TGTGCCAGCAGCTTTGGCACAGGTGTCTCTGGAAACACCATATATTTT. It codes for CASSFGTGVSGNTIYF.

The chain recombines TRBV30 with TRBJ2-2; D gene uncertain. The CDR3 has 13 amino acids. The V end was cut by 3 bases, the J end by 4 bases, with 9 bases between. CDR1 is GTSNPN, CDR2 SVGIG, per germline (reference sequence). The CDR3, as DNA: TGTGCCTGGAGGGGGTTCCGCACCGGGGAGCTGTTTTTT. Its protein product is CAWRGFRTGELFF.

The chain links TRBV7-9 to TRBJ2-2; 7 bases line up with TRBD2. After removal of 4 bases from V and 2 bases from J, the junction contained 10 bases not matched to a gene. The CDR3 contains 17 residues. In germline, CDR1 is SEHNR, CDR2 FQNEAQ (reference sequence). CDR3 protein: CASSYLLREINTGELFF. CDR3 coding DNA: TGTGCCAGCAGCTACCTGCTGCGGGAGATCAACACCGGGGAGCTGTTTTTT.

In this sample, this clonotype turned up a few times. J is TRBJ1-1 and V is TRBV7-9; D is unclear. The CDR3 contains 13 residues. Trimming took 5 bases from V and 6 from J, leaving 13 bases between them. Per germline, CDR1 SEHNR and CDR2 FQNEAQ (reference sequence). The CDR3 reads CASSRGSYAEAFF. DNA of the CDR3: TGTGCCAGCAGCCGTGGGAGTTACGCTGAAGCTTTCTTT.

This clonotype came up a few times. V is TRBV3-1 and J is TRBJ2-7; TRBD1 might be the D (5 bases). The germline CDR1 and CDR2 sequences are LGHDT and YNNKEL (reference sequence). The V end lost 0 bases, the J end lost 3 bases, and 12 bases lay between the germline ends. This CDR3 region has 15 residues. The chain's CDR3 is CASSQDRTIGYEQYF. The CDR3 DNA follows: TGTGCCAGCAGCCAAGACAGGACAATAGGCTACGAGCAGTACTTC.